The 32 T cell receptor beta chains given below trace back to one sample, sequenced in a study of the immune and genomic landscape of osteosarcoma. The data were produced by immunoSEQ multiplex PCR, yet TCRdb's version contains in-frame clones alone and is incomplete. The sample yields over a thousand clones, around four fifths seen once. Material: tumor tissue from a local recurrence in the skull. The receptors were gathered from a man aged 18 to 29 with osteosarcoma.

The CDR3 coding sequence is TGTGCCAGCAGCCACCCGGGACAGTTCTACGAGCAGTACTTC. Protein product: CASSHPGQFYEQYF. V gene TRBV14 combines with J gene TRBJ2-7, with 7 nucleotides matching TRBD1. Germline trimming cut 3 bases from V and 3 bases from J; bases unmatched to any gene: 5. Looked up from germline, CDR1 is SGHDN and CDR2 is FVKESK. This CDR3 has 14 amino acids.

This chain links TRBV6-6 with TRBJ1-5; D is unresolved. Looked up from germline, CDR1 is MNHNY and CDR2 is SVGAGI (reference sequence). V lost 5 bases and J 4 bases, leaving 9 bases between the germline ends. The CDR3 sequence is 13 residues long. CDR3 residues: CASSRDLNQPQHF. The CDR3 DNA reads TGTGCCAGCAGTCGAGACCTAAATCAGCCCCAGCATTTT.

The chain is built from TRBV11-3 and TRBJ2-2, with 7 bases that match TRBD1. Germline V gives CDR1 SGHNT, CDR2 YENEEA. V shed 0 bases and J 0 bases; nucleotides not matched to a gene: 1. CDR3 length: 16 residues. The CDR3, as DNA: TGTGCCAGCAGCTTAGATCAGGGGGCGAACACCGGGGAGCTGTTTTTT. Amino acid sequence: CASSLDQGANTGELFF.

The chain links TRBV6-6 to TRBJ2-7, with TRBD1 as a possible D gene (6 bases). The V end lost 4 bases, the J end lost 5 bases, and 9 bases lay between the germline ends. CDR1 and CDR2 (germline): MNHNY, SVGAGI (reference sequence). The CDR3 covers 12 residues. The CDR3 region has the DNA TGTGCCAGCAGTTCTCACAGGGACGAGCAGTACTTC. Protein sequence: CASSSHRDEQYF.

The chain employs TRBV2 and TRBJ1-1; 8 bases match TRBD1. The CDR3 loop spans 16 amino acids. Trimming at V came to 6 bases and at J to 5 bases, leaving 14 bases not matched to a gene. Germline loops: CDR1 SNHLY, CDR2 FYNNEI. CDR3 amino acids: CASSHHVKTGATEAFF. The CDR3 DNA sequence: TGTGCCAGCAGCCACCACGTGAAGACAGGGGCAACTGAAGCTTTCTTT.

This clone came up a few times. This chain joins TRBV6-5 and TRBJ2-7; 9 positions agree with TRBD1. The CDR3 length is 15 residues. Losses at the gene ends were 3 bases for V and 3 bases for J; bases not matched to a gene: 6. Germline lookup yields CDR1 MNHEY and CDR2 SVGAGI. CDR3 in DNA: TGTGCCAGCAGTTATTCGACAGGGGGGTTCTACGAGCAGTACTTC. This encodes CASSYSTGGFYEQYF.

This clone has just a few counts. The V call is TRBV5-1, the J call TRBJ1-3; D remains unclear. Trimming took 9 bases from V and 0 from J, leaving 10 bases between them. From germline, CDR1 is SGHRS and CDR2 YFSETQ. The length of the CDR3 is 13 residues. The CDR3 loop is CATRPISGNTIYF. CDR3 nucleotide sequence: TGCGCCACCCGACCGATCTCTGGAAACACCATATATTTT. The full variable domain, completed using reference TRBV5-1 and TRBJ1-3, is KAGVTQTPRYLIKTRGQQVTLSCSPISGHRSVSWYQQTPGQGLQFLFEYFSETQRNKGNFPGRFSGRQFSNSRSEMNVSTLELGDSALYLCATRPISGNTIYFGEGSWLTVV.

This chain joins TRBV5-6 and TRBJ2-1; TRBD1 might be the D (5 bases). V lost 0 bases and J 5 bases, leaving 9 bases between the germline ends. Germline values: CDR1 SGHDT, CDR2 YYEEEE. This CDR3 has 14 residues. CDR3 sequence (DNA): TGTGCCAGCAGCTTGGCCGGCAGGGACAATGAGCAGTTCTTC. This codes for CASSLAGRDNEQFF.

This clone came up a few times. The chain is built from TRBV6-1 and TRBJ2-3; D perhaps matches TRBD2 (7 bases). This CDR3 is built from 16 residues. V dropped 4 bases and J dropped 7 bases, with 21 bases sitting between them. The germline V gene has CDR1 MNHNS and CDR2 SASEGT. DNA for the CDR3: TGTGCCAGCAGTGGACAAGGCGGGGGCCGACCATATACGCAGTATTTT. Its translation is CASSGQGGGRPYTQYF.

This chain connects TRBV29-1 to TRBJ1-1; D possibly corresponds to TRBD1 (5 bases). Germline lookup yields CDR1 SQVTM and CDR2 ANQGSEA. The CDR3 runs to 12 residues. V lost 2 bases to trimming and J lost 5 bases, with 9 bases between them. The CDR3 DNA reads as TGCAGCGTTGAAAACGAGGGGACTGAAGCTTTCTTT. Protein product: CSVENEGTEAFF.

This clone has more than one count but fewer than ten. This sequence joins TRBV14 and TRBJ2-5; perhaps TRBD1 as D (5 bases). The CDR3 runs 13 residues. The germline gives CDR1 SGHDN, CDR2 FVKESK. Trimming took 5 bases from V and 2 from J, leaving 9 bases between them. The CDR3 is CASSWTRQETQYF. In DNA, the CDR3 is TGTGCCAGCAGCTGGACAAGACAAGAGACCCAGTACTTC.

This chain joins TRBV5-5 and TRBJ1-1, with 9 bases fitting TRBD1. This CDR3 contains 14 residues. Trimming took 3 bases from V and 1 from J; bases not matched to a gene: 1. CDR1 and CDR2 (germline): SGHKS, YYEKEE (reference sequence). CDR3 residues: CASSWGQGNTEAFF. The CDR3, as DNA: TGTGCCAGCAGCTGGGGACAGGGGAACACTGAAGCTTTCTTT. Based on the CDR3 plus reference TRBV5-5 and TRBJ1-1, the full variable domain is DAGVTQSPTHLIKTRGQQVTLRCSPISGHKSVSWYQQVLGQGPQFIFQYYEKEERGRGNFPDRFSARQFPNYSSELNVNALLLGDSALYLCASSWGQGNTEAFFGQGTRLTVV.

This CDR3 reads CASSLGGTSRNEQFF. DNA of the CDR3: TGTGCCAGCAGCTTGGGGGGGACCTCCCGCAATGAGCAGTTCTTC. The V call is TRBV5-4, the J call TRBJ2-1; TRBD1 or TRBD2 may be the D gene (5 bases each). This CDR3 comprises 15 residues. Per germline, CDR1 SGHNT and CDR2 YYREEE (reference sequence). Trimming left V 0 bases short and J 6 bases short, with 13 bases between.

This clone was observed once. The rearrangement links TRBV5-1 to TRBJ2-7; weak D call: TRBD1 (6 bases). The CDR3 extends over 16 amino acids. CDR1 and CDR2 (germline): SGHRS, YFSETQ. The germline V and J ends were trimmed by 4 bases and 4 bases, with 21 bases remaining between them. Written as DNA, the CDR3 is TGCGCCAGCAGCCCGGACATCAGGGGCGCAGTATACGAGCAGTACTTC. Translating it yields CASSPDIRGAVYEQYF.

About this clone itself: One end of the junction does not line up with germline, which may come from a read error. The CDR3, as DNA: TGTGTCAGCAGTGAGGGAGCATCGGGCACAGATACGCAGTATTTT. It encodes CVSSEGASGTDTQYF. The V gene is TRBV6-4, the J gene TRBJ2-3; D is possibly TRBD2 (5 bases). The CDR3 is 15 residues long. Germline-derived CDR1 and CDR2 are MRHNA and SNTAGT.

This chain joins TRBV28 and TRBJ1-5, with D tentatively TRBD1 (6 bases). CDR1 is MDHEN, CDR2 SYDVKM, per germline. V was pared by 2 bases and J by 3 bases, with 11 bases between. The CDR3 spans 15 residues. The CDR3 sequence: CASSLRGAYNQPQHF. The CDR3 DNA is TGTGCCAGCAGTTTAAGGGGGGCCTACAATCAGCCCCAGCATTTT.

The CDR3, as DNA: TGTGCCAGCAGCCCGCTGGGCTTATATAATTCACCCCTCCACTTT. It is translated as CASSPLGLYNSPLHF. The rearrangement links TRBV7-3 to TRBJ1-6, with D unresolved. The CDR3 loop spans 15 amino acids. The V end was cut by 5 bases, the J end by 4 bases, with 12 bases between. Germline V lookup: CDR1 SGHTA, CDR2 FQGTGA.

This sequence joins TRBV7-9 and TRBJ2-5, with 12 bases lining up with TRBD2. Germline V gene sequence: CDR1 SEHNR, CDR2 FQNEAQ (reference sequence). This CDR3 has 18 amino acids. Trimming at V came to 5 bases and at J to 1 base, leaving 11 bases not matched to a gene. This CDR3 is CASSDPNWTSGAQETQYF. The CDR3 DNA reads TGTGCCAGCAGCGACCCGAATTGGACTAGCGGGGCCCAAGAGACCCAGTACTTC.

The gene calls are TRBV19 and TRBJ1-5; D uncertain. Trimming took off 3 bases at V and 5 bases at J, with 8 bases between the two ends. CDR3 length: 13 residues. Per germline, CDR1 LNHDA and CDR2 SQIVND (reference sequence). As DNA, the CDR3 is TGTGCCAGTAGTATCTCGGGGTATCAGCCCCAGCATTTT. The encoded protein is CASSISGYQPQHF.

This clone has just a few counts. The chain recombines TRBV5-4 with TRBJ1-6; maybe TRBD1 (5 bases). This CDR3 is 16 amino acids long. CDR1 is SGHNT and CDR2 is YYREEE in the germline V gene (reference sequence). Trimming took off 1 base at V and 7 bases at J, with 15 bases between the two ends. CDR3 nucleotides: TGTGCCAGCAGCTTGCGCGGGGGTGGATGGAATTCACCCCTCCACTTT. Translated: CASSLRGGGWNSPLHF. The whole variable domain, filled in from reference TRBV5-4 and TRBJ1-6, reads ETGVTQSPTHLIKTRGQQVTLRCSSQSGHNTVSWYQQALGQGPQFIFQYYREEENGRGNFPPRFSGLQFPNYSSELNVNALELDDSALYLCASSLRGGGWNSPLHFGNGTRLTVT.

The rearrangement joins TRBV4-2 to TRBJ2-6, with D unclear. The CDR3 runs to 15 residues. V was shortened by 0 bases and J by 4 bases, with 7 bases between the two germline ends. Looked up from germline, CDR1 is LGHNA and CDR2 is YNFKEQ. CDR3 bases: TGTGCCAGCAGCCAAGATGGGTCGGGGGCCAACGTCCTGACTTTC. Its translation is CASSQDGSGANVLTF.

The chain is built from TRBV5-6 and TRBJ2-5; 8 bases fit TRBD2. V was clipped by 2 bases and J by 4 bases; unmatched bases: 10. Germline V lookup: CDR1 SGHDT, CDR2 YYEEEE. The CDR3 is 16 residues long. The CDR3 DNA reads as TGTGCCAGCAGCTTTAACCGGGGGGGCCGTCTAGAGACCCAGTACTTC. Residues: CASSFNRGGRLETQYF.

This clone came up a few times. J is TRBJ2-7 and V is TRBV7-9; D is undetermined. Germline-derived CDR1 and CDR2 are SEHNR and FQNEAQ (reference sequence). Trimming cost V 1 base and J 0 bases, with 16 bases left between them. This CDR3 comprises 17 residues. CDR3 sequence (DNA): TGTGCCAGCAGCTTAGGGGCGGTAAGAGAAGACTCCTACGAGCAGTACTTC. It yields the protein CASSLGAVREDSYEQYF. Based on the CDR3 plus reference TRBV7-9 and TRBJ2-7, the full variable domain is DTGVSQNPRHKITKRGQNVTFRCDPISEHNRLYWYRQTLGQGPEFLTYFQNEAQLEKSRLLSDRFSAERPKGSFSTLEIQRTEQGDSAMYLCASSLGAVREDSYEQYFGPGTRLTVT.

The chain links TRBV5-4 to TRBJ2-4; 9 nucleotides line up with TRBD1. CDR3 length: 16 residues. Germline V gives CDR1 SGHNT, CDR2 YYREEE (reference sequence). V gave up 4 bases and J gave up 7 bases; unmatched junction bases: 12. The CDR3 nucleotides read TGTGCCAGCAGCCTAGGGGACAGGGTTTCTGGCAACATTCAGTACTTC. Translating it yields CASSLGDRVSGNIQYF.

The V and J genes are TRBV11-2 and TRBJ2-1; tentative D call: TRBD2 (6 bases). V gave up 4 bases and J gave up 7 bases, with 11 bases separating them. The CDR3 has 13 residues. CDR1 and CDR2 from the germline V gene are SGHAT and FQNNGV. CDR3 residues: CASSSRGRNEQFF. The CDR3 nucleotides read TGTGCCAGCAGCTCCCGGGGGAGGAATGAGCAGTTCTTC.

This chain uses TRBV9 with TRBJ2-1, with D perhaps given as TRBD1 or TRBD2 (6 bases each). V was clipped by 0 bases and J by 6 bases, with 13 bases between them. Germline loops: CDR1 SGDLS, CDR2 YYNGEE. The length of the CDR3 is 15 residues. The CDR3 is CASSVVGGPGNEQFF. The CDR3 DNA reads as TGTGCCAGCAGCGTAGTGGGGGGCCCGGGCAATGAGCAGTTCTTC. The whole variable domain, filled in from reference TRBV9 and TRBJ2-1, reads DSGVTQTPKHLITATGQRVTLRCSPRSGDLSVYWYQQSLDQGLQFLIQYYNGEERAKGNILERFSAQQFPDLHSELNLSSLELGDSALYFCASSVVGGPGNEQFFGPGTRLTVL.

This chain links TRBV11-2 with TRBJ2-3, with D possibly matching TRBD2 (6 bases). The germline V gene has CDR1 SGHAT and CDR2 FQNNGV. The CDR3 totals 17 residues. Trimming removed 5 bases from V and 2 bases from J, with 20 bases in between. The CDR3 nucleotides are TGTGCCAGCAGCCGATGGGATAGCGGAGCAAACACAGATACGCAGTATTTT. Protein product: CASSRWDSGANTDTQYF.

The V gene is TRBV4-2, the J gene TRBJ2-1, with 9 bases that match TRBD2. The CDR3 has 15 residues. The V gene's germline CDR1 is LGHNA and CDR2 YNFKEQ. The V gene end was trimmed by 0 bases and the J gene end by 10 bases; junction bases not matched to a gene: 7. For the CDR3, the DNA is TGTGCCAGCAGCCAAGATCGGGGCAGCGGGGGGGAGCAGTTCTTC. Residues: CASSQDRGSGGEQFF.

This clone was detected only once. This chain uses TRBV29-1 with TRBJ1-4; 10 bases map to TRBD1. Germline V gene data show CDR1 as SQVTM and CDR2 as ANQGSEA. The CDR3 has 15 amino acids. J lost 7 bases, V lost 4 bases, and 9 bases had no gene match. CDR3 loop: CSVVPPGQGTEKLFF. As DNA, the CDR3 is TGCAGCGTTGTCCCCCCGGGACAGGGGACTGAAAAACTGTTTTTT.

This chain's CDR3 is CATSRSGIDKENYGYTF. The CDR3 coding sequence is TGTGCCACCAGCAGGTCGGGAATCGATAAAGAAAACTATGGCTACACCTTC. The chain has TRBV15 and TRBJ1-2; D is ambiguous. Germline V CDR1 and CDR2: LNHNV, YYDKDF (reference sequence). Deletions cut 3 bases from V and 2 bases from J, with 19 bases between. This CDR3 comprises 17 residues. The full variable domain, completed using reference TRBV15 and TRBJ1-2, is DAMVIQNPRYQVTQFGKPVTLSCSQTLNHNVMYWYQQKSSQAPKLLFHYYDKDFNNEADTPDNFQSRRPNTSFCFLDIRSPGLGDTAMYLCATSRSGIDKENYGYTFGSGTRLTVV.

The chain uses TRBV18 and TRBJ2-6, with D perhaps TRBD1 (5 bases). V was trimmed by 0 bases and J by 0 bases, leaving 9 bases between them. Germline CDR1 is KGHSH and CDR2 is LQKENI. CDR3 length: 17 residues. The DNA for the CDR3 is TGTGCCAGCTCACCACCGGACACCTACTCTGGGGCCAACGTCCTGACTTTC. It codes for CASSPPDTYSGANVLTF.

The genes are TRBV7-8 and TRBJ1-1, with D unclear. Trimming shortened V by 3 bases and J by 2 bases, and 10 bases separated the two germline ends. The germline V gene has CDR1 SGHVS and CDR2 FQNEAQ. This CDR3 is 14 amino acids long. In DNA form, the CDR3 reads TGTGCCAGCAGCTTTCAGATTGGAAACACTGAAGCTTTCTTT. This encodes CASSFQIGNTEAFF.